Listed here are 21 T cell receptor beta chains from one sample, sequenced in a study of patients and donors after allogeneic stem cell transplantation. Each CDR3 protein is one row after TCRdb ran MiXCR on the RT-PCR reads. The sample carries about 25,000 distinct CDR3 sequences, less than 45% recorded once. The sample comprised blood, either unsorted or a sorted T cell fraction (not recorded which). These TCRs come from a human donor who was either an allogeneic HSCT recipient or a stem cell or donor lymphocyte infusion donor (not recorded which). It is not recorded whose cells these are; they may come from a transplant donor.

This chain connects TRBV19 to TRBJ1-4; 8 positions match TRBD1. The CDR3 covers 13 residues. Germline V gene data show CDR1 as LNHDA and CDR2 as SQIVND (reference sequence). V dropped 10 bases and J dropped 7; count of bases not matched to a gene: 8. CDR3 amino acids: CATHRGRGEKLFF. The CDR3 DNA follows: TGTGCCACACACAGGGGGAGGGGTGAAAAACTGTTTTTT.

This clonotype was seen more than once but under ten times. The chain links TRBV4-1 to TRBJ1-2; D is undetermined. The V end was cut by 5 bases, the J end by 4 bases, with 14 bases between. This CDR3 has 14 amino acids. From germline, CDR1 is MGHRA and CDR2 YSYEKL. The CDR3 DNA sequence: TGCGCCAGCAGCGAACCGACTGAGTTCTATGGCTACACCTTC. It encodes CASSEPTEFYGYTF.

The V call is TRBV7-2, the J call TRBJ2-5; TRBD2 matches at 8 bases. Germline loops: CDR1 SGHTA, CDR2 FQGNSA. The CDR3 has 14 residues. The V segment lost 4 bases and the J segment 7 bases; nucleotides outside the gene matches: 8. The DNA for the CDR3 is TGTGCCAGCAGCTCAAGCGGGAGAATTGGGACCCAGTACTTC. The encoded protein is CASSSSGRIGTQYF. Supplemented by reference TRBV7-2 and TRBJ2-5, the full variable domain reads GAGVSQSPSNKVTEKGKDVELRCDPISGHTALYWYRQSLGQGLEFLIYFQGNSAPDKSGLPSDRFSAERTGGSVSTLTIQRTQQEDSAVYLCASSSSGRIGTQYFGPGTRLLVL.

The chain employs TRBV2 and TRBJ1-4; no reliable D call. The CDR3 spans 12 residues. Trimming cost V 11 bases and J 8 bases, with 15 bases left between them. The V gene's germline CDR1 is SNHLY and CDR2 FYNNEI. In DNA, the CDR3 is TGTGCCGGCCAGCGGTTTGAGGAAAAACTGTTTTTT. It is translated as CAGQRFEEKLFF.

The gene calls are TRBV5-1 and TRBJ2-5; perhaps D is TRBD1 or TRBD2 (5 bases each). Germline V gene data show CDR1 as SGHRS and CDR2 as YFSETQ. The CDR3 has 14 residues. V was cut by 2 bases and J by 3 bases, with 11 bases left in between. The CDR3 spells CASSLSGAEETQYF. CDR3 bases: TGCGCCAGCAGCTTATCCGGGGCGGAAGAGACCCAGTACTTC. Supplemented by reference TRBV5-1 and TRBJ2-5, the full variable domain reads KAGVTQTPRYLIKTRGQQVTLSCSPISGHRSVSWYQQTPGQGLQFLFEYFSETQRNKGNFPGRFSGRQFSNSRSEMNVSTLELGDSALYLCASSLSGAEETQYFGPGTRLLVL.

The chain recombines TRBV5-1 with TRBJ2-1, with 8 bases matching TRBD1. Losses at the gene ends were 4 bases for V and 2 bases for J; bases not matched to a gene: 5. Germline CDR1 reads SGHRS; CDR2 reads YFSETQ. The CDR3 runs 15 residues. This chain's CDR3 is CASSPGQGAYNEQFF. CDR3 nucleotides: TGCGCCAGCAGCCCCGGACAGGGTGCCTACAATGAGCAGTTCTTC.

This chain links TRBV28 with TRBJ2-6, with D possibly matching TRBD1 (6 bases). The CDR3 is 14 amino acids. Trimming shortened V by 8 bases and J by 2 bases, and 10 bases separated the two germline ends. Per the germline V gene, CDR1 is MDHEN and CDR2 is SYDVKM. Here the CDR3 reads CASEQGAGANVLTF. The CDR3 bases are TGTGCCAGCGAACAGGGAGCTGGGGCCAACGTCCTGACTTTC.

The V call is TRBV27, the J call TRBJ2-7; possible D gene TRBD1, 6 bases. Between the trimmed V and J ends, which lost 5 bases and 4 bases, there was a span of 15 bases. Germline lookup yields CDR1 MNHEY and CDR2 SMNVEV (reference sequence). There are 14 residues in the CDR3. The CDR3 DNA reads as TGTGCCAGCAGTAGCTCCGGGACAATTTACGAGCAGTACTTC. This sequence encodes CASSSSGTIYEQYF.

The rearrangement uses TRBV29-1 and TRBJ2-5, with 12 bases that match TRBD2. CDR3 length equals 15 residues. Germline assignment: CDR1 SQVTM and CDR2 ANQGSEA. V was clipped by 7 bases and J by 5 bases; unmatched bases: 11. The CDR3: CSAGRGLAGPETQYF. The CDR3 DNA reads as TGCAGCGCTGGGCGCGGACTAGCGGGACCGGAGACCCAGTACTTC.

The gene calls are TRBV12-3 or TRBV12-4 and TRBJ2-2; weak D call: TRBD1 (6 bases). Trimming pared 2 bases from V and 1 base from J, leaving 8 bases between. The CDR3 is 15 residues long. CDR3 amino acids: CASSLTGMNTGELFF. The CDR3 coding sequence is TGTGCCAGCAGTTTAACAGGGATGAACACCGGGGAGCTGTTTTTT.

Only a few counts were recorded for this clonotype. V and J are TRBV9 and TRBJ2-1, with 14 nucleotides matching TRBD2. The V segment lost 4 bases and the J segment 10 bases; nucleotides outside the gene matches: 4. The CDR3 runs 14 residues. CDR1 is SGDLS and CDR2 is YYNGEE in the germline V gene. CDR3 bases: TGTGCCAGCAGCCCCAGGACTAGCGGGGGGGAGCAGTTCTTC. Its protein is CASSPRTSGGEQFF. Together with reference TRBV9 and TRBJ2-1, the CDR3 gives the full variable domain: DSGVTQTPKHLITATGQRVTLRCSPRSGDLSVYWYQQSLDQGLQFLIQYYNGEERAKGNILERFSAQQFPDLHSELNLSSLELGDSALYFCASSPRTSGGEQFFGPGTRLTVL.

This clonotype was seen once. The V and J genes are TRBV7-2 and TRBJ2-2; D is possibly TRBD2 (6 bases). The CDR3 sequence is 17 residues long. Deletions cut 1 base from V and 0 bases from J, with 12 bases between. Germline values: CDR1 SGHTA, CDR2 FQGNSA. CDR3 loop: CASSLVGTGSNTGELFF. CDR3 coding DNA: TGTGCCAGCAGCTTAGTAGGGACTGGATCGAACACCGGGGAGCTGTTTTTT.

The chain couples TRBV5-1 to TRBJ2-1; D is perhaps TRBD1 (6 bases). In germline, CDR1 is SGHRS, CDR2 YFSETQ. The ends were cut back, 0 bases at V and 8 bases at J, with 6 bases in the middle. The CDR3 is 12 residues long. This chain's CDR3 is CASSLDRDEQFF. DNA of the CDR3: TGCGCCAGCAGCTTGGACAGGGATGAGCAGTTCTTC.

The V call is TRBV20-1, the J call TRBJ2-1, with D hard to call. The germline V gene encodes CDR1 DFQATT and CDR2 SNEGSKA (reference sequence). The ends were cut back, 3 bases at V and 7 bases at J, with 10 bases in the middle. This CDR3 region has 12 residues. The CDR3 region has the DNA TGCAGTGCTAGCAGGCAGTTGAATGAGCAGTTCTTC. It specifies CSASRQLNEQFF.

In this sample, this clonotype turned up many times. V gene TRBV7-2 combines with J gene TRBJ2-5; D might be TRBD2 (7 bases). Germline V gene data show CDR1 as SGHTA and CDR2 as FQGNSA. With 1 base removed from V and 5 bases from J, the gap between germline ends came to 17 bases. The CDR3 covers 16 residues. The CDR3 region is CASSLEGGPAWETQYF. Written as DNA, the CDR3 is TGTGCCAGCAGCTTAGAGGGGGGGCCTGCGTGGGAGACCCAGTACTTC.

V and J are TRBV5-1 and TRBJ2-3; 8 positions agree with TRBD2. Germline V gives CDR1 SGHRS, CDR2 YFSETQ. The CDR3 contains 16 residues. Germline trimming cut 0 bases from V and 0 bases from J; bases unmatched to any gene: 3. The CDR3 bases are TGCGCCAGCAGCTTGGACGGCGGGGGGAGCACAGATACGCAGTATTTT. This sequence encodes CASSLDGGGSTDTQYF.

The rearrangement joins TRBV12-3 or TRBV12-4 to TRBJ1-1, with 7 bases aligning to TRBD1. V lost 6 bases to trimming and J lost 4 bases; unmatched junction nucleotides: 5. This CDR3 region has 13 residues. CDR3 in amino acids: CASRQGPPTEAFF. CDR3 in DNA: TGTGCCAGCAGACAGGGGCCCCCCACTGAAGCTTTCTTT.

This rearrangement joins TRBV29-1 to TRBJ1-2, with D possibly matching TRBD1 (6 bases). The CDR3 consists of 12 residues. The germline CDR1 and CDR2 sequences are SQVTM and ANQGSEA. Trimming shortened V by 6 bases and J by 1 base, and 9 bases separated the two germline ends. This chain's CDR3 is CSVDRFNYGYTF. The DNA for the CDR3 is TGCAGCGTCGACAGGTTTAACTATGGCTACACCTTC.

This chain uses TRBV5-1 with TRBJ2-3; 9 bases are a match to TRBD1. Per the germline V gene, CDR1 is SGHRS and CDR2 is YFSETQ. The CDR3 runs 15 residues. The V and J ends lost 4 bases and 0 bases, in that order; junction bases with no gene match: 3. CDR3 region: CASSTGTGSTDTQYF. As DNA, the CDR3 is TGCGCCAGCAGCACCGGGACAGGGAGCACAGATACGCAGTATTTT.

J is TRBJ2-2 and V is TRBV12-3 or TRBV12-4; no firm D call. V was shortened by 3 bases and J by 8 bases, with 7 bases between the two germline ends. This CDR3 has 12 amino acids. DNA of the CDR3: TGTGCCAGCAGTTTTACGGCAGGGGAGCTGTTTTTT. Translating gives CASSFTAGELFF.

The chain has TRBV6-5 and TRBJ1-3; D remains unclear. The V and J ends lost 2 bases and 4 bases respectively, with 15 bases between them. The CDR3 totals 16 residues. Germline CDR1 and CDR2: MNHEY and SVGAGI. CDR3 DNA: TGTGCCAGCAGTTACCACCCGTTAGGGTCCGGAAACACCATATATTTT. It yields the protein CASSYHPLGSGNTIYF.